The next 14 T cell receptor beta chains were all read from a single sample in a study of cytomegalovirus exposure and HLA in healthy donors. Clones were sequenced by immunoSEQ multiplex PCR, and TCRdb holds only the in-frame ones, with some missing. The table records 150,000 to 250,000 clones, roughly 88% of them present only once. The sample consisted of PBMCs. The receptors come from a woman aged 25-40 years in good health and CMV-seropositive.

The CDR3 region has the DNA TGTGCCAGTAGTATAGTCCGGGACAACCGCTACGAGCAGTACTTC. Its translation: CASSIVRDNRYEQYF. The chain joins TRBV19 to TRBJ2-7, with D possibly being TRBD1 (6 bases). From germline, CDR1 is LNHDA and CDR2 SQIVND (reference sequence). Trimming stripped 1 base from V and 3 bases from J, with 13 bases between. CDR3 size: 15 residues.

The chain has TRBV5-5 and TRBJ2-5, with TRBD2 as a possible D gene (6 bases). Germline V gene data show CDR1 as SGHKS and CDR2 as YYEKEE (reference sequence). V lost 4 bases and J lost 0, with 16 bases in between. This CDR3 has 16 amino acids. This CDR3 is CASSVRHGGNQETQYF. CDR3 nucleotide sequence: TGTGCCAGCAGCGTTCGTCACGGCGGGAACCAAGAGACCCAGTACTTC.

In its sample, this clone was seen once. The CDR3 is CAIRAVGANEQFF. DNA for the CDR3: TGTGCCATCAGAGCGGTCGGAGCCAATGAGCAGTTCTTC. The chain uses TRBV10-3 and TRBJ2-1, with a tentative D call TRBD2 (5 bases). V gave up 6 bases and J gave up 6 bases, with 12 bases separating them. The CDR3 is made up of 13 amino acids. Germline CDR1 is ENHRY and CDR2 is SYGVKD.

J is TRBJ2-1 and V is TRBV6-5; perhaps TRBD2 as D (6 bases). This CDR3 is built from 12 residues. V gave up 6 bases and J gave up 8 bases, with 11 bases separating them. Germline loops: CDR1 MNHEY, CDR2 SVGAGI. Here the CDR3 DNA reads TGTGCCAGCAGGGGACTTGACGATGAGCAGTTCTTC. It codes for CASRGLDDEQFF.

The chain carries TRBV12-5 and TRBJ1-1; no reliable D call. V lost 4 bases to trimming and J lost 6 bases, with 9 bases between them. The V gene's germline CDR1 is LGHNT and CDR2 FRNRAP. The CDR3 is 12 residues long. The CDR3, as DNA: TGTGCTAGTGGTTCCCCGGGTTCTGAAGCTTTCTTT. As protein: CASGSPGSEAFF.

This chain joins TRBV5-4 and TRBJ2-2; 13 positions match TRBD2. The germline CDR1 and CDR2 sequences are SGHNT and YYREEE (reference sequence). The CDR3 length is 17 residues. V gave up 4 bases and J gave up 7 bases; unmatched junction bases: 10. This CDR3 is CASSALTSGRGSGELFF. DNA of the CDR3: TGTGCCAGCAGCGCCCTTACTAGCGGGAGGGGGAGCGGGGAGCTGTTTTTT. Filled out from reference TRBV5-4 and TRBJ2-2, the complete variable domain reads ETGVTQSPTHLIKTRGQQVTLRCSSQSGHNTVSWYQQALGQGPQFIFQYYREEENGRGNFPPRFSGLQFPNYSSELNVNALELDDSALYLCASSALTSGRGSGELFFGEGSRLTVL.

V is TRBV2 and J is TRBJ2-5; 9 bases agree with TRBD1. The CDR3 consists of 14 residues. Unmatched junction bases numbered 6, after V lost 5 bases and J lost 5 bases. Per the germline V gene, CDR1 is SNHLY and CDR2 is FYNNEI. CDR3 sequence reads: CASSLGTGMETQYF. In nucleotides, the CDR3 is TGTGCCAGCAGTTTGGGGACAGGGATGGAGACCCAGTACTTC.

This chain uses TRBV2 with TRBJ1-4, with a possible D match to TRBD1 (5 bases). CDR1 is SNHLY, CDR2 FYNNEI, per germline. This CDR3 has 14 amino acids. V shed 3 bases and J shed 8 bases, with 13 bases lying between them. CDR3 residues: CASSDWGGEEKLFF. DNA of the CDR3: TGTGCCAGCAGTGACTGGGGGGGGGAGGAAAAACTGTTTTTT.

V is TRBV6-1 and J is TRBJ2-5, with 7 bases fitting TRBD1. Germline V gene sequence: CDR1 MNHNS, CDR2 SASEGT. J was trimmed by 2 bases and V by 4 bases; bases with no gene match: 7. CDR3 length: 15 amino acids. CDR3 sequence (DNA): TGTGCCAGCAGTGTAAACTCGGGACAGCAAGAGACCCAGTACTTC. Residues: CASSVNSGQQETQYF.

The genes are TRBV2 and TRBJ1-5; D is possibly TRBD1 (6 bases). The CDR3 covers 15 residues. V was clipped by 6 bases and J by 6 bases, with 18 bases between them. The germline gives CDR1 SNHLY, CDR2 FYNNEI. CDR3 coding DNA: TGTGCCAGCAGCCCAGGACAGCGGGAGGTTCAGCCCCAGCATTTT. Translated: CASSPGQREVQPQHF.

V and J are TRBV29-1 and TRBJ2-2; perhaps TRBD2 as D (6 bases). Germline V gene sequence: CDR1 SQVTM, CDR2 ANQGSEA. Trimming took off 3 bases at V and 3 bases at J, with 11 bases between the two ends. The CDR3 extends over 14 amino acids. The CDR3: CSVEVEGYTGELFF. DNA for the CDR3: TGCAGCGTTGAGGTGGAGGGGTACACCGGGGAGCTGTTTTTT.

The V and J genes are TRBV4-1 and TRBJ2-7, with 10 bases identical to TRBD1. The CDR3 consists of 19 residues. The V and J ends lost 1 base and 1 base, in that order; junction bases with no gene match: 13. Germline lookup yields CDR1 MGHRA and CDR2 YSYEKL. CDR3 coding DNA: TGCGCCAGCAGCCAAGGGTTGCAGGCGGACAGGGGGTATTCCTACGAGCAGTACTTC. Protein product: CASSQGLQADRGYSYEQYF.

V gene TRBV27 combines with J gene TRBJ2-1; 13 bases align to TRBD2. J was trimmed by 8 bases and V by 0 bases; bases with no gene match: 4. From germline, CDR1 is MNHEY and CDR2 SMNVEV (reference sequence). CDR3 length: 16 residues. The chain's CDR3 is CASSLSGTSGIHEQFF. The DNA for the CDR3 is TGTGCCAGCAGTTTATCCGGGACTAGCGGGATTCATGAGCAGTTCTTC.

V and J are TRBV29-1 and TRBJ1-4; TRBD1 agrees at 9 bases. The CDR3 consists of 15 residues. Trimming cost V 4 bases and J 10 bases; bases outside gene matches: 13. The germline V gene encodes CDR1 SQVTM and CDR2 ANQGSEA. The CDR3 nucleotides are TGCAGCGTTGCCTTAGCGGGACAGGGTGTTCCAAAACTGTTTTTT. This codes for CSVALAGQGVPKLFF.